Each of the 21 T cell receptor beta chains below was sequenced from the same sample in a study of cytomegalovirus exposure and HLA in healthy donors. With 60 Vbeta and 13 Jbeta primers, the PCR was carried out. The method was immunoSEQ multiplex PCR; TCRdb's version includes in-frame clones alone and lacks a portion of them. The sample records over 110,000 clones, more than 75% being singletons. The source material was PBMCs. These receptors came from a woman in her thirties or forties in good health and CMV-seropositive.

The V call is TRBV29-1, the J call TRBJ2-5, with 10 bases matching TRBD2. This CDR3 has 15 amino acids. CDR1 and CDR2 (germline): SQVTM, ANQGSEA. J gave up 5 bases and V 4 bases, and 10 bases lay outside the gene matches. In nucleotides, the CDR3 is TGCAGCGTTGCGCCTTCGACTAGCGGGCGGGAGACCCAGTACTTC. Encoded protein: CSVAPSTSGRETQYF.

This chain uses TRBV7-2 with TRBJ2-7; no clear D gene. From germline, CDR1 is SGHTA and CDR2 FQGNSA. The CDR3 runs 12 residues. V was shortened by 4 bases and J by 0 bases, with 4 bases between the two germline ends. The DNA for the CDR3 is TGTGCCAGCAGCTCCAGCTCCTACGAGCAGTACTTC. Encoded protein: CASSSSSYEQYF.

This clone was seen only once. The CDR3 loop reads CASSPRTVTDTQYF. As DNA, the CDR3 is TGCGCCAGCAGCCCTCGGACAGTCACAGATACGCAGTATTTT. This rearrangement joins TRBV5-1 to TRBJ2-3, with TRBD1 as a possible D gene (6 bases). The CDR3 has 14 amino acids. The germline gives CDR1 SGHRS, CDR2 YFSETQ. V lost 4 bases, J lost 2 bases, and 11 bases lay in between.

The chain carries TRBV28 and TRBJ2-3; a weak D match, TRBD2 (6 bases). The CDR3 extends over 12 amino acids. The V gene lost 8 bases and the J gene lost 2 bases, with 8 bases spanning the gap. Looked up from germline, CDR1 is MDHEN and CDR2 is SYDVKM. CDR3 in DNA: TGTGCCAGCCTAGCGTCCACAGATACGCAGTATTTT. Translation gives CASLASTDTQYF.

The genes are TRBV29-1 and TRBJ2-5; possibly TRBD1 for D (6 bases). Per the germline V gene, CDR1 is SQVTM and CDR2 is ANQGSEA. The CDR3 is 15 residues long. The V end was cut by 7 bases, the J end by 2 bases, with 20 bases between. The CDR3 nucleotides read TGCAGCGCTGCCCGGGACAACCTAGGGCAAGAGACCCAGTACTTC. Translating it yields CSAARDNLGQETQYF.

This clone was recorded only once. The chain couples TRBV10-3 to TRBJ2-5, with 11 bases that match TRBD2. V gave up 10 bases and J gave up 5 bases; unmatched junction bases: 12. The length of the CDR3 is 15 residues. Germline lookup yields CDR1 ENHRY and CDR2 SYGVKD. The CDR3 sequence: CATRASGRLGETQYF. DNA for the CDR3: TGTGCCACAAGGGCTAGCGGGAGGTTAGGGGAGACCCAGTACTTC.

CDR3 protein: CAWSTGTSAQYF. The CDR3 bases are TGTGCCTGGAGTACCGGGACTAGCGCGCAGTACTTC. The chain is built from TRBV30 and TRBJ2-7; 10 bases align to TRBD2. The trim removed 2 bases at V and 9 bases at J, leaving 4 bases unmatched. This CDR3 spans 12 amino acids. Germline values: CDR1 GTSNPN, CDR2 SVGIG (reference sequence).

The chain couples TRBV10-2 to TRBJ1-1, with D perhaps TRBD1 (5 bases). This CDR3 contains 15 residues. Germline V gene lookup returns CDR1 WSHSY and CDR2 SAAADI. With 3 bases removed from V and 1 base from J, the gap between germline ends came to 12 bases. The CDR3 DNA is TGCGCCAGCAGTGAAGCAGGGCGGGAGAACACTGAAGCTTTCTTT. Translation gives CASSEAGRENTEAFF.

V and J are TRBV7-9 and TRBJ2-5; 7 bases map to TRBD2. The DNA end favors TRBJ2-7, so the J call may be wrong. Looked up from germline, CDR1 is SEHNR and CDR2 is FQNEAQ (reference sequence). The CDR3 covers 18 residues. The CDR3 DNA sequence: TGTGCCAGCAGCTTAGCCCCCGGGACTACCTTGAGCTCCTACGAGCAGTACTTC. It codes for CASSLAPGTTLSSYEQYF.

This clone was counted a few times. V gene TRBV23-1 combines with J gene TRBJ2-2, with unresolved D. TRBV23-1 is noted as an ORF with a role that remains uncertain. V shed 1 base and J shed 6 bases, with 6 bases lying between them. The CDR3 has 13 amino acids. The CDR3 region is CASSQFRAGELFF. CDR3 DNA: TGCGCCAGCAGTCAATTCCGAGCCGGGGAGCTGTTTTTT.

This clone has just a few counts. At one end the junction does not follow the germline gene, possibly because of a read error. This sample includes further DNA sequences coding for the same CDR3. V and J are TRBV4-1 and TRBJ1-5; 7 positions agree with TRBD1. There are 15 residues in the CDR3. The germline CDR1 and CDR2 sequences are MGHRA and YSYEKL. The CDR3 protein is CASSQEEGAVQPQHF. The CDR3 DNA follows: TGTGCCAGCAGCCAAGAGGAGGGGGCAGTTCAGCCCCAGCATTTT.

The chain combines TRBV7-9 with TRBJ2-1, with 8 bases identical to TRBD2. The junction had 5 bases not matched to a gene; V was cut back by 1 base and J by 6 bases. Looked up from germline, CDR1 is SEHNR and CDR2 is FQNEAQ (reference sequence). The CDR3 runs to 15 residues. In DNA, the CDR3 is TGTGCCAGCAGCTTAGACGGGACTAGTTTCAATGAGCAGTTCTTC. This translates into CASSLDGTSFNEQFF.

A single count supports this clone. The chain uses TRBV5-1 and TRBJ2-7; 13 nucleotides align to TRBD2. V was clipped by 1 base and J by 7 bases; unmatched bases: 2. This CDR3 spans 14 amino acids. Germline V lookup: CDR1 SGHRS, CDR2 YFSETQ. The CDR3, as DNA: TGCGCCAGCAGCTTGTGGACTAGCGGGAGAGAGCAGTACTTC. The encoded protein is CASSLWTSGREQYF. Looking up the rest from reference TRBV5-1 and TRBJ2-7 gives the full variable domain: KAGVTQTPRYLIKTRGQQVTLSCSPISGHRSVSWYQQTPGQGLQFLFEYFSETQRNKGNFPGRFSGRQFSNSRSEMNVSTLELGDSALYLCASSLWTSGREQYFGPGTRLTVT.

This clone turned up a few times. The chain combines TRBV9 with TRBJ1-1, with a weak D call TRBD1 (5 bases). Trimming stripped 4 bases from V and 5 bases from J, with 18 bases between. Germline values: CDR1 SGDLS, CDR2 YYNGEE. CDR3 size: 15 residues. This chain's CDR3 is CASSPGRDSGTEAFF. The DNA for the CDR3 is TGTGCCAGCAGCCCCGGACGGGACTCTGGGACTGAAGCTTTCTTT.

As for this clone: At the DNA level, this CDR3 is encoded by other sequences in the same sample as well. The genes are TRBV18 and TRBJ2-7; 9 bases match TRBD1. From germline, CDR1 is KGHSH and CDR2 LQKENI. The CDR3 sequence is 13 residues long. V shed 3 bases and J 5 bases; nucleotides not matched to a gene: 2. The DNA of the CDR3 is TGTGCCAGCTCACCGGGACAGGGAAACGAGCAGTACTTC. This translates into CASSPGQGNEQYF.

About this clone: An end of the junction differs from the germline gene, which may be a read error. The chain employs TRBV7-7 and TRBJ2-2; possibly TRBD1 for D (6 bases). CDR1 and CDR2 (germline): SSHAT, FNYEAQ (reference sequence). CDR3 length: 14 amino acids. This CDR3 is CASSQQGRGGELFF. CDR3 sequence (DNA): TGTGCTAGCAGCCAACAGGGTCGCGGCGGGGAGCTGTTTTTT.

The rearrangement links TRBV19 to TRBJ2-2, with TRBD1 as a possible D gene (6 bases). CDR3 length: 16 residues. Germline CDR1 and CDR2: LNHDA and SQIVND (reference sequence). V lost 7 bases to trimming and J lost 4 bases, with 19 bases between them. DNA of the CDR3: TGTGCCAGTAACCCAACAGGGTTTGTGGGCACCGGGGAGCTGTTTTTT. This codes for CASNPTGFVGTGELFF.

J is TRBJ2-5 and V is TRBV2; TRBD1 might be the D (5 bases). The DNA end is more similar to TRBJ2-7, so the J call may be wrong. The germline V gene has CDR1 SNHLY and CDR2 FYNNEI. This CDR3 spans 17 amino acids. The CDR3 DNA reads TGTGCCAGCAGTGAATTAGGTAGGGCGTCAGGGTCCTACGAGCAGTACTTC. This translates into CASSELGRASGSYEQYF.

The gene calls are TRBV5-1 and TRBJ2-3; D unresolved. This CDR3 comprises 15 residues. Germline V lookup: CDR1 SGHRS, CDR2 YFSETQ. The germline V and J ends were trimmed by 2 bases and 4 bases, with 14 bases remaining between them. The CDR3 DNA reads as TGCGCCAGCAGCTTTTTTTCACCCACAGCAGATACGCAGTATTTT. This gives the protein CASSFFSPTADTQYF.

The rearrangement uses TRBV19 and TRBJ2-5; D may be TRBD1 (7 bases). V gave up 6 bases and J gave up 5 bases, with 13 bases separating them. The CDR3 contains 13 residues. Germline lookup yields CDR1 LNHDA and CDR2 SQIVND (reference sequence). In DNA form, the CDR3 reads TGTGCCAGTAGGGAGACAGGGAGGGAGACCCAGTACTTC. Translation: CASRETGRETQYF. Full variable domain (outside the CDR3, taken from reference TRBV19 and TRBJ2-5): DGGITQSPKYLFRKEGQNVTLSCEQNLNHDAMYWYRQDPGQGLRLIYYSQIVNDFQKGDIAEGYSVSREKKESFPLTVTSAQKNPTAFYLCASRETGRETQYFGPGTRLLVL.

V usage is TRBV2 and J usage is TRBJ1-6, with D perhaps TRBD1 (6 bases). With 6 bases removed from V and 10 bases from J, the gap between germline ends came to 19 bases. The CDR3 consists of 15 residues. The germline V gene has CDR1 SNHLY and CDR2 FYNNEI. The DNA of the CDR3 is TGTGCCAGCAGGGAAACAGGGTATAATAGGTCACCCCTCCACTTT. Encoded protein: CASRETGYNRSPLHF.